The 7 T cell receptor beta chains presented below share a single source sample, sequenced in a study of T cells in localized non-small cell lung cancer. Profiled with immunoSEQ multiplex PCR; TCRdb holds only in-frame clones, not every one. The sample has 70,000 to 85,000 clones, roughly 80% seen once. Specimen: peripheral blood, collected before any cancer treatment. These receptors came from a female donor aged 60 or older with stage I lung adenocarcinoma.

This clone has only one observation. This chain joins TRBV4-2 and TRBJ1-2, with TRBD1 as a possible D gene (6 bases). Trimming left V 1 base short and J 8 bases short, with 14 bases between. The germline V gene has CDR1 LGHNA and CDR2 YNFKEQ. The CDR3 covers 14 residues. CDR3 coding DNA: TGTGCCAGCAGCCAAGGGGCAGGGGCTATGGGCTACACCTTC. Protein: CASSQGAGAMGYTF.

The CDR3 loop reads CASSWGTSGPSYNEQFF. The CDR3 DNA is TGTGCCAGCAGCTGGGGGACTAGCGGGCCGTCCTACAATGAGCAGTTCTTC. The J gene is TRBJ2-1, the V gene TRBV7-8; TRBD2 matches at 12 bases. The J segment lost 1 base and the V segment lost 4 bases, leaving 5 bases of the junction unmatched. There are 17 residues in the CDR3. CDR1 SGHVS and CDR2 FQNEAQ come from the germline V gene.

The CDR3 is CASSFPGGAEETQYF. The CDR3 bases are TGTGCCAGCAGCTTCCCGGGGGGCGCGGAAGAGACCCAGTACTTC. This chain connects TRBV7-2 to TRBJ2-5; D possibly corresponds to TRBD2 (7 bases). Germline V gene data show CDR1 as SGHTA and CDR2 as FQGNSA. The V end lost 3 bases, the J end lost 3 bases, and 14 bases lay between the germline ends. CDR3 length equals 15 residues.

V gene TRBV18 combines with J gene TRBJ2-7; D could derive from TRBD1 or TRBD2 (6 bases each). The CDR3 contains 15 residues. Germline loops: CDR1 KGHSH, CDR2 LQKENI. V shed 1 base and J shed 3 bases, with 13 bases lying between them. CDR3 amino acids: CASSPQGGNGYEQYF. The DNA of the CDR3 is TGTGCCAGCTCACCACAAGGGGGGAACGGCTACGAGCAGTACTTC.

There are a few counts of this clone. The chain uses TRBV19 and TRBJ2-7, with D uncertain. Trimming stripped 3 bases from V and 0 bases from J, with 12 bases between. Germline V lookup: CDR1 LNHDA, CDR2 SQIVND (reference sequence). The CDR3 covers 15 residues. The CDR3 nucleotides are TGTGCCAGTAGTATGCAGCAGATGAGCTCCTACGAGCAGTACTTC. Protein product: CASSMQQMSSYEQYF.

CDR3 amino acids: CASSGAGFREKLFF. CDR3 nucleotide sequence: TGTGCCAGCAGTGGTGCGGGTTTCAGAGAAAAACTGTTTTTT. This chain joins TRBV2 and TRBJ1-4; D is ambiguous. With 4 bases removed from V and 8 bases from J, the gap between germline ends came to 14 bases. The CDR3 contains 14 residues. Per germline, CDR1 SNHLY and CDR2 FYNNEI.

The rearrangement links TRBV11-3 to TRBJ2-3; D gene unclear. V was cut by 2 bases and J by 6 bases, with 21 bases left in between. The germline CDR1 and CDR2 sequences are SGHNT and YENEEA. This CDR3 spans 17 amino acids. DNA for the CDR3: TGTGCCAGCAGCTTAATCACGCTTCAGTACCTCAGGGATACGCAGTATTTT. It specifies CASSLITLQYLRDTQYF. The complete variable domain, with remaining parts taken from reference TRBV11-3 and TRBJ2-3, reads EAGVVQSPRYKIIEKKQPVAFWCNPISGHNTLYWYLQNLGQGPELLIRYENEEAVDDSQLPKDRFSAERLKGVDSTLKIQPAELGDSAVYLCASSLITLQYLRDTQYFGPGTRLTVL.